The 3 T cell receptor beta chains below come from one sample, sequenced in a study of regulatory T cells in long-lasting Graves disease. Library construction for TCR beta used iRepertoire HTBI primers and Arm-PCR of CDR3 regions. TCRdb ran MiXCR on the multiplex PCR reads and lists one entry per CDR3 protein. Of some 240,000 distinct CDR3 sequences listed, roughly 19% are singletons. The sample's time point: newly diagnosed GD, antithyroid drugs for less than 3 months. RNA isolated from PBMCs was used to make the TCR library. This sample also belongs to another study, concerning T cells in Graves' hyperthyroidism and ophthalmopathy.

The source material was peripheral blood mononuclear cells (PBMCs), sampled at new diagnosis, from a patient treated with antithyroid drugs. The origin of the receptors is a young woman with Graves disease.

In its sample, this clonotype is medium-sized. J is TRBJ1-5 and V is TRBV2; 9 bases map to TRBD1. V shed 9 bases and J 7 bases; nucleotides not matched to a gene: 7. The CDR3 sequence is 13 residues long. Germline V CDR1 and CDR2: SNHLY, FYNNEI. In nucleotides, the CDR3 is TGTGCCAGTGGGACAGGGAAGGGCCAGCCCCAGCATTTT. Amino acid sequence: CASGTGKGQPQHF.

The CDR3 here is CASSLVPGGGLTGELFF. Written as DNA, the CDR3 is TGTGCCAGCAGCTTAGTACCGGGAGGGGGTCTCACCGGGGAGCTGTTTTTT. V usage is TRBV7-2 and J usage is TRBJ2-2; 8 bases are shared with TRBD2. Trimming cost V 1 base and J 4 bases; bases outside gene matches: 8. The CDR3 spans 17 residues. The germline CDR1 and CDR2 sequences are SGHTA and FQGNSA.

In this sample, this clonotype turned up many times. The V call is TRBV12-3 or TRBV12-4, the J call TRBJ1-6, with D perhaps matching TRBD1 (6 bases). The V and J ends lost 1 base and 10 bases respectively, with 20 bases between them. There are 17 residues in the CDR3. CDR3 amino acids: CASSLGTVNLLWSPLHF. CDR3 sequence (DNA): TGTGCCAGCAGTTTAGGGACAGTTAATCTTCTATGGTCACCCCTCCACTTT.